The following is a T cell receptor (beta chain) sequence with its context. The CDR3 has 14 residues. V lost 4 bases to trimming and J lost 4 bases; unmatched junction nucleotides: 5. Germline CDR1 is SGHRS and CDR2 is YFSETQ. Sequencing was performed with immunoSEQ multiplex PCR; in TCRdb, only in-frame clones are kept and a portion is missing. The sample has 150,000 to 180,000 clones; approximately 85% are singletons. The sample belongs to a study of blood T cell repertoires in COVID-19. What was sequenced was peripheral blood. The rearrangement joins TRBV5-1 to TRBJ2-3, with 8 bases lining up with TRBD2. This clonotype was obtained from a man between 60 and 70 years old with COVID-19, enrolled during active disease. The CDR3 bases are TGCGCCAGCAGCGGTGGGACTAGTGCAGATACGCAGTATTTT. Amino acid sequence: CASSGGTSADTQYF. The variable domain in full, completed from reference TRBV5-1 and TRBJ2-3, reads KAGVTQTPRYLIKTRGQQVTLSCSPISGHRSVSWYQQTPGQGLQFLFEYFSETQRNKGNFPGRFSGRQFSNSRSEMNVSTLELGDSALYLCASSGGTSADTQYFGPGTRLTVL.